One and the same sample provided the 25 T cell receptor beta chains below, sequenced in a study of response to subunit inactivated influenza vaccine. TCRdb re-derived calls from the RT-PCR reads in MiXCR, one entry per CDR3 protein. The sample records hundreds of thousands of distinct CDR3 sequences, around 15% being singletons. The source material was PBMCs from blood, sampled 14 to 15 days before vaccination. The receptors shown here come from a man aged 50-60 years who received an inactivated influenza vaccine.

This clonotype has only a few counts. The V gene is TRBV3-1, the J gene TRBJ1-4, with D unresolved. The ends were cut back, 4 bases at V and 7 bases at J, with 19 bases in the middle. The CDR3 extends over 16 amino acids. Germline V gene data show CDR1 as LGHDT and CDR2 as YNNKEL (reference sequence). CDR3 coding DNA: TGTGCCAGCAGCCCTTTGAGGGAGCCCCCGGGTGAAAAACTGTTTTTT. The encoded protein is CASSPLREPPGEKLFF.

This clonotype was seen a handful of times. The gene calls are TRBV13 and TRBJ1-2; D is undetermined. Germline-derived CDR1 and CDR2 are PRHDT and FYEKMQ (reference sequence). Trimming cost V 5 bases and J 2 bases, with 12 bases left between them. The CDR3 is 14 residues long. Written as DNA, the CDR3 is TGTGCCAGCAGCGCACCGGACGGAAACTATGGCTACACCTTC. The encoded protein is CASSAPDGNYGYTF.

This clonotype was counted at least ten times. This sequence joins TRBV25-1 and TRBJ1-4; D is perhaps TRBD1 (6 bases). Trimming left V 3 bases short and J 5 bases short, with 10 bases between. Germline loops: CDR1 MGHDK, CDR2 SYGVNS. CDR3 size: 14 residues. The CDR3 DNA follows: TGTGCCAGCAGTGAGGGGGGGCGGAATGAAAAACTGTTTTTT. Protein: CASSEGGRNEKLFF.

This clonotype was found a few times. The chain joins TRBV4-3 to TRBJ1-5; 7 nucleotides line up with TRBD1. Trimming cost V 3 bases and J 3 bases; bases outside gene matches: 5. Germline lookup yields CDR1 LGHNA and CDR2 YSLEER. The CDR3 contains 15 residues. The CDR3 DNA is TGCGCCAGCAGCCATAGGACAGGAGACAATCAGCCCCAGCATTTT. This sequence encodes CASSHRTGDNQPQHF.

This chain connects TRBV2 to TRBJ1-2; 10 bases line up with TRBD1. V shed 4 bases, J shed 8 bases, and the junction held 4 bases outside the gene matches. The CDR3 spans 13 residues. The germline CDR1 and CDR2 sequences are SNHLY and FYNNEI. The CDR3 spells CASSGQGARGYTF. The CDR3 nucleotides are TGTGCCAGCAGTGGACAGGGGGCGCGGGGCTACACCTTC.

This clonotype appeared many times. V and J are TRBV29-1 and TRBJ1-4, with D possibly matching TRBD1 (5 bases). Trimming stripped 2 bases from V and 8 bases from J, with 6 bases between. CDR1 is SQVTM, CDR2 ANQGSEA, per germline. The CDR3 spans 11 residues. CDR3 residues: CSVERGEKLFF. CDR3 coding DNA: TGCAGCGTTGAACGGGGGGAAAAACTGTTTTTT. Using reference TRBV29-1 and TRBJ1-4 for the parts outside the CDR3, the full variable domain is SAVISQKPSRDICQRGTSLTIQCQVDSQVTMMFWYRQQPGQSLTLIATANQGSEATYESGFVIDKFPISRPNLTFSTLTVSNMSPEDSSIYLCSVERGEKLFFGSGTQLSVL.

The sample holds a few counts of this clonotype. The chain recombines TRBV7-3 with TRBJ2-3; TRBD2 matches at 11 bases. Trimming took 2 bases from V and 6 from J; bases not matched to a gene: 7. The V gene's germline CDR1 is SGHTA and CDR2 FQGTGA. The CDR3 runs 16 residues. The CDR3 region is CASSLVLAGEKDTQYF. The CDR3 DNA sequence: TGTGCCAGCAGCTTAGTACTAGCGGGAGAGAAGGATACGCAGTATTTT.

This clonotype was detected ten times or more. The V and J genes are TRBV15 and TRBJ2-2; 7 bases align to TRBD2. The CDR3 runs 16 residues. The J segment lost 4 bases and the V segment lost 5 bases, leaving 10 bases of the junction unmatched. Germline assignment: CDR1 LNHNV and CDR2 YYDKDF (reference sequence). The CDR3 DNA reads as TGTGCCACCAGCGGTAGCGGGTGGGGGGGCACCGGGGAGCTGTTTTTT. Protein sequence: CATSGSGWGGTGELFF.

V gene TRBV7-2 combines with J gene TRBJ2-7; no firm D call. There are 12 residues in the CDR3. The germline V gene has CDR1 SGHTA and CDR2 FQGNSA. V was cut by 5 bases and J by 2 bases, with 7 bases left in between. The CDR3 DNA follows: TGTGCCAGCAGCAAGGATACCTACGAGCAGTACTTC. Residues: CASSKDTYEQYF.

This sequence joins TRBV20-1 and TRBJ2-7; the D gene is possibly TRBD1 (5 bases). This CDR3 is built from 14 residues. Trimming stripped 0 bases from V and 4 bases from J, with 13 bases between. Germline V CDR1 and CDR2: DFQATT, SNEGSKA (reference sequence). This chain's CDR3 is CSARDAGLAYEQYF. In DNA form, the CDR3 reads TGCAGTGCTAGAGATGCAGGGCTCGCGTACGAGCAGTACTTC.

This clonotype was picked up many times. This chain connects TRBV3-1 to TRBJ2-7; D is ambiguous. CDR1 is LGHDT and CDR2 is YNNKEL in the germline V gene (reference sequence). The CDR3 has 11 residues. Trimming took off 1 base at V and 3 bases at J, with 1 base between the two ends. CDR3 loop: CASSQGYEQYF. DNA for the CDR3: TGTGCCAGCAGCCAAGGCTACGAGCAGTACTTC.

V is TRBV6-6 and J is TRBJ2-2; no firm D call. V gave up 7 bases and J gave up 2 bases, with 8 bases separating them. The CDR3 consists of 13 residues. The germline V gene encodes CDR1 MNHNY and CDR2 SVGAGI (reference sequence). The CDR3 sequence is CASNNKNTGELFF. The CDR3 coding sequence is TGTGCCAGCAACAACAAAAACACCGGGGAGCTGTTTTTT.

In this sample, this clonotype turned up many times. V is TRBV15 and J is TRBJ2-3; tentatively, D is TRBD1 (5 bases). The germline gives CDR1 LNHNV, CDR2 YYDKDF (reference sequence). V lost 0 bases, J lost 4 bases, and 11 bases lay in between. This CDR3 has 15 residues. The CDR3 DNA reads as TGTGCCACCAGCAGAGATCGGTGGGGCGCAGATACGCAGTATTTT. Residues: CATSRDRWGADTQYF.

This clonotype came up a few times. The rearrangement joins TRBV12-3 or TRBV12-4 to TRBJ2-1, with D possibly called TRBD1 or TRBD2 (5 bases each). The CDR3 covers 14 residues. The V end lost 5 bases, the J end lost 6 bases, and 14 bases lay between the germline ends. The CDR3 protein is CASSSPGLANEQFF. The CDR3 DNA is TGTGCCAGCAGTAGCCCGGGGCTAGCCAATGAGCAGTTCTTC.

This clonotype was detected many times. The chain joins TRBV18 to TRBJ2-1; 11 bases agree with TRBD2. This CDR3 region has 14 residues. Trimming cost V 8 bases and J 6 bases; bases outside gene matches: 6. The germline gives CDR1 KGHSH, CDR2 LQKENI. CDR3 sequence: CASSLAGGPNEQFF. The DNA for the CDR3 is TGTGCCAGCAGCTTAGCGGGAGGGCCCAATGAGCAGTTCTTC.

V usage is TRBV5-1 and J usage is TRBJ2-5; D gene ambiguous. The CDR3 has 16 amino acids. V lost 0 bases, J lost 0 bases, and 12 bases lay in between. In germline, CDR1 is SGHRS, CDR2 YFSETQ. CDR3 bases: TGCGCCAGCAGCTTGGAGGGCAGAGAAAACCAAGAGACCCAGTACTTC. Protein sequence: CASSLEGRENQETQYF.

This clonotype was observed many times. The genes are TRBV5-1 and TRBJ2-1; no definite D call. CDR1 SGHRS and CDR2 YFSETQ come from the germline V gene. The CDR3 runs to 14 residues. The germline V and J ends were trimmed by 4 bases and 8 bases, with 16 bases remaining between them. The CDR3 DNA reads TGCGCCAGCAGCAGAGACGCGTCATACGATGAGCAGTTCTTC. This translates into CASSRDASYDEQFF.

This clonotype was recorded many times. The V call is TRBV4-3, the J call TRBJ1-6, with D unresolved. This CDR3 spans 14 amino acids. CDR1 and CDR2 from the germline V gene are LGHNA and YSLEER. V dropped 6 bases and J dropped 0 bases, with 6 bases sitting between them. In DNA form, the CDR3 reads TGCGCCAGCAGTCAAAGCTCCTATAATTCACCCCTCCACTTT. It specifies CASSQSSYNSPLHF.

The chain links TRBV10-3 to TRBJ2-1; 7 nucleotides line up with TRBD2. The V gene's germline CDR1 is ENHRY and CDR2 SYGVKD. This CDR3 is built from 16 residues. Trimming cost V 4 bases and J 2 bases; bases outside gene matches: 8. The CDR3 DNA reads TGTGCCATCAGTGGGGATGCGGGAGCGGCCTACAATGAGCAGTTCTTC. Protein sequence: CAISGDAGAAYNEQFF.

The chain uses TRBV9 and TRBJ2-2; no reliable D call. The CDR3 covers 15 residues. The V gene's germline CDR1 is SGDLS and CDR2 YYNGEE. Trimming shortened V by 1 base and J by 6 bases, and 13 bases separated the two germline ends. CDR3 region: CASSVRQSGAGELFF. In DNA form, the CDR3 reads TGTGCCAGCAGCGTAAGGCAGTCAGGCGCCGGGGAGCTGTTTTTT.

The chain uses TRBV3-1 and TRBJ2-3; 12 bases are shared with TRBD2. Trimming took 4 bases from V and 4 from J; bases not matched to a gene: 3. The CDR3 is 15 residues long. Germline loops: CDR1 LGHDT, CDR2 YNNKEL (reference sequence). This chain's CDR3 is CASSPSGRAADTQYF. The CDR3 nucleotides read TGTGCCAGCAGCCCTAGCGGGAGGGCCGCAGATACGCAGTATTTT.

V usage is TRBV28 and J usage is TRBJ2-7; D is unresolved. The germline CDR1 and CDR2 sequences are MDHEN and SYDVKM. The V gene lost 5 bases and the J gene lost 4 bases, with 12 bases spanning the gap. This CDR3 region has 13 residues. The DNA of the CDR3 is TGTGCCAGCAGTCCGAGAATGTCTTACGAGCAGTACTTC. It translates to CASSPRMSYEQYF.

Written as DNA, the CDR3 is TGTGCCACGAGGCGTGCCACAAATACTTACGAGCAGTACTTC. Its translation is CATRRATNTYEQYF. J is TRBJ2-7 and V is TRBV10-3, with no clear D. V was shortened by 10 bases and J by 4 bases, with 20 bases between the two germline ends. This CDR3 has 14 residues. Germline lookup yields CDR1 ENHRY and CDR2 SYGVKD.

The J gene is TRBJ2-7, the V gene TRBV24-1; the match to TRBD1 covers 8 bases. V was pared by 1 base and J by 1 base, with 5 bases of the junction left unmatched. There are 16 residues in the CDR3. Germline-derived CDR1 and CDR2 are KGHDR and SFDVKD. CDR3 bases: TGTGCCACCAGTGATTTCCGGACAGGGCGTTCCTACGAGCAGTACTTC. Amino acid sequence: CATSDFRTGRSYEQYF.

This clonotype was seen only a few times. The V call is TRBV28, the J call TRBJ1-1, with D unclear. CDR1 and CDR2 from the germline V gene are MDHEN and SYDVKM. The CDR3 is 11 amino acids. With 7 bases removed from V and 1 base from J, the gap between germline ends came to 4 bases. CDR3 protein: CASTKNTEAFF. CDR3 nucleotides: TGTGCCAGCACCAAGAACACTGAAGCTTTCTTT.